A single sample is the source of the 21 T cell receptor beta chains below, sequenced in a study of T cell repertoires in cytomegalovirus infection. These TCRs are of unknown antigen specificity. MiXCR was run by TCRdb on the reads, yielding one entry per CDR3 protein. The sample contains hundreds of thousands of distinct CDR3 sequences, roughly 30% of which appear only once. Here the sequenced sample was cultured CD8+ T cells from PBMCs, taken from culture after CMV antigen stimulation. These receptors came from a human donor in good health (CMV status not recorded). Some clones in this sample may be carry-over from other donors' samples.

Only a few counts were recorded for this clonotype. The chain uses TRBV12-3 or TRBV12-4 and TRBJ2-2; D gene unclear. CDR3 length: 14 residues. V dropped 6 bases and J dropped 5 bases, with 13 bases sitting between them. The CDR3 spells CASSPVEETGELFF. DNA of the CDR3: TGTGCCAGCAGCCCCGTCGAGGAGACCGGGGAGCTGTTTTTT.

This clonotype was counted a few times. The rearrangement links TRBV6-5 to TRBJ2-7; D might be TRBD1 (5 bases). CDR3 length: 14 amino acids. Looked up from germline, CDR1 is MNHEY and CDR2 is SVGAGI. V was shortened by 0 bases and J by 3 bases, with 9 bases between the two germline ends. CDR3 nucleotides: TGTGCCAGCAGTTACTCGATGCAGGGCTACGAGCAGTACTTC. Amino acid sequence: CASSYSMQGYEQYF.

CDR3 DNA: TGTGCCAGCAGCCAGAGAGGGAGAGTAGCTGAAGCTTTCTTT. Its protein is CASSQRGRVAEAFF. The chain is built from TRBV5-6 and TRBJ1-1, with no clear D. The V end lost 4 bases, the J end lost 6 bases, and 16 bases lay between the germline ends. The CDR3 consists of 14 residues. Germline CDR1 SGHDT, CDR2 YYEEEE. Using reference TRBV5-6 and TRBJ1-1 for the parts outside the CDR3, the full variable domain is DAGVTQSPTHLIKTRGQQVTLRCSPKSGHDTVSWYQQALGQGPQFIFQYYEEEERQRGNFPDRFSGHQFPNYSSELNVNALLLGDSALYLCASSQRGRVAEAFFGQGTRLTVV.

The J gene is TRBJ1-5, the V gene TRBV6-5; 10 nucleotides align to TRBD1. Unmatched junction bases numbered 15, after V lost 6 bases and J lost 7 bases. The CDR3 totals 17 residues. In germline, CDR1 is MNHEY, CDR2 SVGAGI. The CDR3 protein is CASSRGQGGLARQPQHF. The CDR3 DNA reads TGTGCCAGCAGCCGCGGACAGGGGGGCCTCGCGCGGCAGCCCCAGCATTTT.

This clonotype has a handful of counts. This chain joins TRBV6-1 and TRBJ1-4; D might be TRBD1 (5 bases). This CDR3 has 15 amino acids. The V and J ends lost 7 bases and 7 bases respectively, with 19 bases between them. From germline, CDR1 is MNHNS and CDR2 SASEGT. The CDR3 here is CASTEGQGGSEKLFF. The DNA of the CDR3 is TGTGCCAGCACCGAAGGGCAGGGAGGAAGTGAAAAACTGTTTTTT.

This chain uses TRBV5-4 with TRBJ2-1; 9 bases map to TRBD2. The CDR3 has 18 residues. The germline gives CDR1 SGHNT, CDR2 YYREEE (reference sequence). After removal of 0 bases from V and 2 bases from J, the junction contained 9 bases not matched to a gene. The CDR3 sequence is CASSLDLAGRGTYNEQFF. The CDR3 bases are TGTGCCAGCAGCTTGGATCTAGCGGGGAGAGGCACCTACAATGAGCAGTTCTTC.

This clonotype was seen a single time. The chain recombines TRBV7-4 with TRBJ2-7; the D gene is possibly TRBD1 (6 bases). Trimming pared 4 bases from V and 3 bases from J, leaving 13 bases between. Germline lookup yields CDR1 SGHVT and CDR2 SQSDAQ. The CDR3 contains 14 residues. The CDR3 DNA reads TGTGCCAGCAGCTCCGGGACACACCTCTACGAGCAGTACGTC. It translates to CASSSGTHLYEQYV.

This clonotype was seen only a few times. V and J are TRBV12-5 and TRBJ1-4; D unresolved. The V gene's germline CDR1 is LGHNT and CDR2 FRNRAP. V was cut by 3 bases and J by 8 bases, with 28 bases left in between. The length of the CDR3 is 19 residues. CDR3 DNA: TGTGCTAGTGGTTTCCTTACGGACGGGTCATTAACTTACCAGGAAAAACTGTTTTTT. Amino acid sequence: CASGFLTDGSLTYQEKLFF. Based on the CDR3 plus reference TRBV12-5 and TRBJ1-4, the full variable domain is DARVTQTPRHKVTEMGQEVTMRCQPILGHNTVFWYRQTMMQGLELLAYFRNRAPLDDSGMPKDRFSAEMPDATLATLKIQPSEPRDSAVYFCASGFLTDGSLTYQEKLFFGSGTQLSVL.

The rearrangement joins TRBV6-5 to TRBJ2-3; D is perhaps TRBD2 (5 bases). The CDR3 is 17 residues long. The germline V and J ends were trimmed by 0 bases and 0 bases, with 13 bases remaining between them. From germline, CDR1 is MNHEY and CDR2 SVGAGI. DNA of the CDR3: TGTGCCAGCAGTTACTCGGCCGCGGGCAGGAGCACAGATACGCAGTATTTT. It yields the protein CASSYSAAGRSTDTQYF.

This clonotype was counted ten times or more. The chain uses TRBV7-8 and TRBJ1-1; perhaps TRBD1 as D (6 bases). The germline CDR1 and CDR2 sequences are SGHVS and FQNEAQ. The CDR3 spans 16 residues. Trimming cost V 1 base and J 4 bases, with 16 bases left between them. The CDR3 nucleotides read TGTGCCAGCAGCTTAGAACAGGGTTGGAGTTTCACTGAAGCTTTCTTT. Amino acids: CASSLEQGWSFTEAFF.

This clonotype was detected a few times. The V gene is TRBV6-5, the J gene TRBJ1-2; TRBD1 matches 7 bases. This CDR3 is 15 amino acids long. V shed 2 bases and J 3 bases; nucleotides not matched to a gene: 6. Germline CDR1 is MNHEY and CDR2 is SVGAGI. The CDR3 region is CASSYAGQTYYGYTF. Here the CDR3 DNA reads TGTGCCAGCAGTTACGCGGGACAGACCTACTATGGCTACACCTTC.

This clonotype was observed at least ten times. This sequence joins TRBV7-2 and TRBJ1-6; no clear D gene. The CDR3 runs 16 residues. The germline gives CDR1 SGHTA, CDR2 FQGNSA. V was trimmed by 3 bases and J by 0 bases, leaving 9 bases between them. The CDR3 protein is CASSFDFSSYNSPLHF. The CDR3 DNA sequence: TGTGCCAGCAGCTTCGACTTCAGCTCCTATAATTCACCCCTCCACTTT. Combining the CDR3 with reference TRBV7-2 and TRBJ1-6 gives the whole variable domain GAGVSQSPSNKVTEKGKDVELRCDPISGHTALYWYRQSLGQGLEFLIYFQGNSAPDKSGLPSDRFSAERTGGSVSTLTIQRTQQEDSAVYLCASSFDFSSYNSPLHFGNGTRLTVT.

The chain links TRBV4-1 to TRBJ1-2; unclear D gene. The CDR3 extends over 13 amino acids. Germline CDR1 reads MGHRA; CDR2 reads YSYEKL. The germline V and J ends were trimmed by 0 bases and 6 bases, with 8 bases remaining between them. DNA for the CDR3: TGCGCCAGCAGCCAAGATCGTCCTCATGGCTACACCTTC. It is translated as CASSQDRPHGYTF.

The V gene is TRBV13, the J gene TRBJ2-7; possible D gene TRBD2, 5 bases. CDR3 length: 12 amino acids. V was clipped by 6 bases and J by 5 bases, with 11 bases between them. Germline V gives CDR1 PRHDT, CDR2 FYEKMQ (reference sequence). For the CDR3, the DNA is TGTGCCAGCAGTTCGGGGTTTCACGAGCAGTACGTC. This translates into CASSSGFHEQYV.

V gene TRBV19 combines with J gene TRBJ2-2; possibly TRBD1 for D (5 bases). V lost 6 bases to trimming and J lost 3 bases, with 14 bases between them. CDR3 length equals 15 residues. The germline CDR1 and CDR2 sequences are LNHDA and SQIVND (reference sequence). CDR3 amino acids: CASSPDSPYTGELFF. The CDR3 region has the DNA TGTGCCAGTAGCCCCGACAGTCCTTACACCGGGGAGCTGTTTTTT.

A word on this clonotype: One end of the junction is discordant with germline, which a read error may explain. This chain connects TRBV10-2 to TRBJ2-1; 12 bases fit TRBD1. Germline CDR1 and CDR2: WSHSY and SAAADI. CDR3 length equals 15 residues. The CDR3 loop reads CASNEGQGAGNEQFF. The CDR3 region has the DNA TGCGCCAGCAATGAGGGACAGGGGGCCGGCAATGAGCAGTTCTTC.

By sample share, this clonotype is medium-sized. The CDR3 is CASMGSSGYNEQFF. The CDR3 bases are TGTGCCAGCATGGGGTCTAGCGGGTACAATGAGCAGTTCTTC. The gene calls are TRBV6-2 or TRBV6-3 and TRBJ2-1; TRBD2 aligns across 8 bases. The germline CDR1 and CDR2 sequences are MNHEY and SVGEGT. The CDR3 runs to 14 residues. Trimming at V came to 7 bases and at J to 4 bases, leaving 6 bases not matched to a gene.

This clonotype was observed many times. J is TRBJ2-2 and V is TRBV6-5; TRBD2 matches 7 bases. The V gene's germline CDR1 is MNHEY and CDR2 SVGAGI. Germline trimming cut 2 bases from V and 14 bases from J; bases unmatched to any gene: 20. This CDR3 contains 17 residues. The CDR3 DNA is TGTGCCAGCAGTTACGGGGCCAAGACTAGCACCCACGGGGGTCTGTTTTTT. Its protein is CASSYGAKTSTHGGLFF.

The chain recombines TRBV19 with TRBJ1-1, with D uncertain. This CDR3 contains 13 residues. V lost 2 bases and J lost 4, with 8 bases in between. CDR1 is LNHDA and CDR2 is SQIVND in the germline V gene (reference sequence). Here the CDR3 reads CASSIRTGTEAFF. Here the CDR3 DNA reads TGTGCCAGTAGTATAAGGACGGGCACTGAAGCTTTCTTT.

V and J are TRBV24-1 and TRBJ2-3, with D unresolved. Germline V CDR1 and CDR2: KGHDR, SFDVKD. V was trimmed by 5 bases and J by 6 bases, leaving 11 bases between them. The CDR3 loop spans 13 amino acids. The CDR3: CATSGPDLDTQYF. In nucleotides, the CDR3 is TGTGCCACCAGTGGTCCAGACCTGGATACGCAGTATTTT.

This clonotype has a count of ten or more. J is TRBJ2-3 and V is TRBV7-8; a weak D match, TRBD2 (5 bases). The V gene lost 6 bases and the J gene lost 0 bases, with 16 bases spanning the gap. The CDR3 sequence is 16 residues long. Per germline, CDR1 SGHVS and CDR2 FQNEAQ. CDR3 DNA sequence: TGTGCCAGCAGGCAGTTTCGGGATCCTAGCACAGATACGCAGTATTTT. Residues: CASRQFRDPSTDTQYF.